This passage covers 13 T cell receptor beta chains from one sample sequenced in a study of regulatory T cells in long-lasting Graves disease. For TCR beta, libraries came from iRepertoire HTBI primers and Arm-PCR of CDR3 regions. TCRdb processed the multiplex PCR reads anew with MiXCR; each CDR3 protein has one entry. The sample carries about 400,000 distinct CDR3 sequences, around 21% recorded once. Described time point: persistent/refractory GD, antithyroid drugs over 5 years with positive TRAb. PBMC-extracted RNA yielded the TCR library. The starting material was peripheral blood mononuclear cells (PBMCs), obtained when the disease was refractory, from a patient treated with antithyroid drugs. These receptors were obtained from a female donor with Graves disease.

In its sample, this clonotype was seen a few times. The rearrangement joins TRBV6-2 or TRBV6-3 to TRBJ1-3; D is ambiguous. CDR1 is MNHEY, CDR2 SVGEGT, per germline. Trimming left V 6 bases short and J 1 base short, with 13 bases between. The CDR3 totals 15 residues. The CDR3 is CASRAWMESGNTIYF. DNA for the CDR3: TGTGCCAGCAGGGCCTGGATGGAGTCTGGAAACACCATATATTTT.

V is TRBV10-2 and J is TRBJ2-7; 8 nucleotides line up with TRBD2. V lost 5 bases to trimming and J lost 8 bases; unmatched junction nucleotides: 5. The CDR3 contains 12 residues. The V gene's germline CDR1 is WSHSY and CDR2 SAAADI. The CDR3 DNA sequence: TGCGCCAGCAGTTGGAGCGGGGGCCAGCAGTACTTC. Translated: CASSWSGGQQYF.

Regarding this clonotype: A much larger clone sits a single nucleotide away, making a read error possible. The chain combines TRBV28 with TRBJ1-5, with a weak D call TRBD1 (6 bases). The better agreement between TRBJ2-3 and the DNA end casts doubt on the J call. CDR1 is MDHEN and CDR2 is SYDVKM in the germline V gene. The CDR3 contains 16 residues. In DNA form, the CDR3 reads TGTGCCAGCAGGTTAGGGACACAGTCAATCAATCAGCCCCAGTATTTT. It yields the protein CASRLGTQSINQPQYF.

V and J are TRBV7-3 and TRBJ2-7; 9 bases line up with TRBD2. V trimming: 1 base; J trimming: 3 bases; junction bases outside the gene matches: 4. Germline V gene data show CDR1 as SGHTA and CDR2 as FQGTGA. The CDR3 loop spans 15 amino acids. CDR3 residues: CASSLKGSGSYEQYF. In nucleotides, the CDR3 is TGTGCCAGCAGCTTAAAGGGTAGCGGGAGCTACGAGCAGTACTTC. Complete variable domain (other parts from reference TRBV7-3 and TRBJ2-7): GAGVSQTPSNKVTEKGKYVELRCDPISGHTALYWYRQSLGQGPEFLIYFQGTGAADDSGLPNDRFFAVRPEGSVSTLKIQRTERGDSAVYLCASSLKGSGSYEQYFGPGTRLTVT.

This clonotype has a handful of counts. The CDR3 DNA reads TGCGCCAGCAGCTTGGAAGACATACAAGAGACCCAGTACTTC. This translates into CASSLEDIQETQYF. The J gene is TRBJ2-5, the V gene TRBV5-1; unclear D gene. Per the germline V gene, CDR1 is SGHRS and CDR2 is YFSETQ. This CDR3 region has 14 residues. V dropped 0 bases and J dropped 2 bases, with 8 bases sitting between them.

The sample holds a few counts of this clonotype. This chain uses TRBV11-2 with TRBJ2-4; D call uncertain. The CDR3 covers 14 residues. The V and J ends lost 2 bases and 1 base respectively, with 6 bases between them. The germline V gene has CDR1 SGHAT and CDR2 FQNNGV. The CDR3 loop is CASSLTTAKNIQYF. The CDR3 region has the DNA TGTGCCAGCAGCTTAACAACGGCCAAAAACATTCAGTACTTC.

The chain is built from TRBV7-2 and TRBJ1-1, with a weak D call TRBD1 (6 bases). The CDR3 extends over 13 amino acids. The V gene lost 3 bases and the J gene lost 6 bases, with 11 bases spanning the gap. Germline V gene lookup returns CDR1 SGHTA and CDR2 FQGNSA. CDR3: CASSLDSDSEAFF. The CDR3 coding sequence is TGTGCCAGCAGCTTGGACAGCGACTCTGAAGCTTTCTTT.

The chain couples TRBV20-1 to TRBJ2-7, with 9 bases fitting TRBD2. Germline V gene data show CDR1 as DFQATT and CDR2 as SNEGSKA (reference sequence). The CDR3 runs to 16 residues. Germline trimming cut 3 bases from V and 5 bases from J; bases unmatched to any gene: 14. CDR3 in amino acids: CSASGSAGGPENEQYF. As DNA, the CDR3 is TGCAGTGCTAGTGGATCGGCGGGAGGGCCCGAAAACGAGCAGTACTTC.

This clonotype has a count of ten or more. The chain combines TRBV12-3 or TRBV12-4 with TRBJ2-7; 8 bases align to TRBD1. V shed 5 bases, J shed 4 bases, and the junction held 7 bases outside the gene matches. The CDR3 totals 14 residues. CDR3 protein: CASSGPGQVYEQYF. CDR3 coding DNA: TGTGCCAGCAGTGGGCCGGGACAGGTTTACGAGCAGTACTTC.

This clonotype has a count of ten or more. The chain carries TRBV7-2 and TRBJ2-5; TRBD2 aligns across 11 bases. V lost 10 bases, J lost 3 bases, and 4 bases stayed unmatched. This CDR3 spans 13 amino acids. Germline values: CDR1 SGHTA, CDR2 FQGNSA. The CDR3 loop reads CAIAGLAEETQYF. The CDR3 nucleotides read TGTGCCATCGCGGGACTAGCGGAAGAGACCCAGTACTTC.

This sequence joins TRBV15 and TRBJ1-3, with D hard to call. V lost 0 bases to trimming and J lost 0 bases, with 6 bases between them. This CDR3 is 15 amino acids long. Germline CDR1 and CDR2: LNHNV and YYDKDF (reference sequence). The CDR3 region has the DNA TGTGCCACCAGCAGAGATGGTGGCTCTGGAAACACCATATATTTT. Protein sequence: CATSRDGGSGNTIYF.

This clonotype occurred a few times. This sequence joins TRBV28 and TRBJ1-4; no definite D call. The V gene lost 7 bases and the J gene lost 0 bases, with 6 bases spanning the gap. Germline V gene sequence: CDR1 MDHEN, CDR2 SYDVKM. This CDR3 contains 13 residues. CDR3 region: CASKIPTNEKLFF. DNA for the CDR3: TGTGCCAGCAAGATTCCAACTAATGAAAAACTGTTTTTT.

Worth noting for this clonotype: Germline is not matched at one junction end, which may reflect a read error. This chain joins TRBV11-2 and TRBJ2-5; TRBD2 is a possible D gene (6 bases). The CDR3 contains 12 residues. Germline assignment: CDR1 SGHAT and CDR2 FQNNGV. This CDR3 reads CASSVRRETRYF. The CDR3 nucleotides are TGTGCCAGCAGCGTTAGGAGGGAGACCCGGTACTTC.